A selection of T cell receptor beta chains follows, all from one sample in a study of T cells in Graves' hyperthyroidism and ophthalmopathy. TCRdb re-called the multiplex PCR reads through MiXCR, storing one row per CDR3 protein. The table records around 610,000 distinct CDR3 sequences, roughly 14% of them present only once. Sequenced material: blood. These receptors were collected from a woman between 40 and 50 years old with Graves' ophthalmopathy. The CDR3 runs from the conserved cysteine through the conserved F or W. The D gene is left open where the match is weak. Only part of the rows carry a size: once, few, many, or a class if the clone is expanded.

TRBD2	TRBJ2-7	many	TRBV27	TGTGCCAGCAGTTTACGGGGCCTTGGGACTAGCGGGAGGCAAACCTACGAGCAGTACTTC	CASSLRGLGTSGRQTYEQYF
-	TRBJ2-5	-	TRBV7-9	TGTGCCAGCAGCCAGGCCAGGGGAAGCCTCCAAGAGACCCAGTACTTC	CASSQARGSLQETQYF
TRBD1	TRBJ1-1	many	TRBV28	TGTGCCAGCAGGCTGACAGGGTCGGGGACTGAAGCTTTCTTT	CASRLTGSGTEAFF
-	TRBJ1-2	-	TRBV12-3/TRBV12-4	TGTGCCAGCAGTTTGGCGGAGATGAACTATGGCTACACCTTC	CASSLAEMNYGYTF
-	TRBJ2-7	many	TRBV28	TGTGCCAGCAGTTTGTGGACAAACTCCTACGAGCAGTACTTC	CASSLWTNSYEQYF
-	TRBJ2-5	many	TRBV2	TGTGCCAGCTCTTGGGAGACCCAGTACTTC	CASSWETQYF
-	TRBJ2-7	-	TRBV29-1	TGCAGCGTTGAAGGGGGGGAGGACTCCTACGAGCAGTACTTC	CSVEGGEDSYEQYF
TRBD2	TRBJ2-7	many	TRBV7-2	TGTGCCAGCAGCCAAGCGGGAGGGAAGTCCTACGAGCAGTACTTC	CASSQAGGKSYEQYF
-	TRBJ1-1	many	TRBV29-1	TGCAGCGTTGGAGGAAGGCAGGGGAACACTGAAGCTTTCTTT	CSVGGRQGNTEAFF
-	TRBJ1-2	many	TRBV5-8	TGTGCCAGCAGCCCCGCCGGGGGGGCTGGCTATGGCTACACCTTC	CASSPAGGAGYGYTF
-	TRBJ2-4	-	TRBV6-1	TGTGCCAGCAGTGAAGCAAGGCAAGCCAAAAACATTCAGTACTTC	CASSEARQAKNIQYF
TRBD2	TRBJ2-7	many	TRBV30	TGTGCCTGGGCTGGACTAGCGGGAGTAGAGCAGTACTTC	CAWAGLAGVEQYF
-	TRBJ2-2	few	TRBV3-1	TGTGCCAGCAGCCAAGAGTGGCTAGCCAACACCGGGGAGCTGTTTTTT	CASSQEWLANTGELFF
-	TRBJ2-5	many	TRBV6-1	TGTGCCAGCAGTCCCCTCGCGGGACCCCAAGAGACCCAGTACTTC	CASSPLAGPQETQYF
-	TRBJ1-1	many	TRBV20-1	TGCAGTGCTAGTATGAACACTGAAGCTTTCTTT	CSASMNTEAFF
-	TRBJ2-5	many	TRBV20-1	TGCAGTACTCAGGTCCAAGAGACCCAGTACTTC	CSTQVQETQYF
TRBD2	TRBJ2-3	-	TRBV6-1	TGTGCCAGCAGGACTAGCGGGACAGTGGATACGCAGTATTTT	CASRTSGTVDTQYF
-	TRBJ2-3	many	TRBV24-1	TGTGCCAGCACGGACAGCCGGCGCACAGATACGCAGTATTTT	CASTDSRRTDTQYF
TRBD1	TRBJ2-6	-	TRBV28	TGTGCCAGCACCACGGACAGGGTTCTCTCTGGGGCCAACGTCCTGACTTTC	CASTTDRVLSGANVLTF
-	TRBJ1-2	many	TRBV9	TGTGCCAGCAGCGAGGGTATGGGGGGTGGCTATGGCTACACCTTC	CASSEGMGGGYGYTF
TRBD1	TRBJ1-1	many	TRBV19	TGTGCCAGTAACGGTGACAGGGAAGCAACTGAAGCTTTCTTT	CASNGDREATEAFF
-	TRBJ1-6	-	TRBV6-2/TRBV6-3	TGTGCCAGCAGTTACCATCTTCGGGGCAGAGAGAAGACCCATAATTCACCCCTCCACTTT	CASSYHLRGREKTHNSPLHF
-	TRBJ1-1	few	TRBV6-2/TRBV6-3	TGTGCCAGCAGTACCCAGGGTTCCTTCTTT	CASSTQGSFF
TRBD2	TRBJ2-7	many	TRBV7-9	TGTGCCAGCAGCTCGGGACTAGTCCACGAGCAGTACTTC	CASSSGLVHEQYF
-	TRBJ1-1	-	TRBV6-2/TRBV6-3	TGTGCCAGCAGTTACTCCCAAGAAGCTTTCTTT	CASSYSQEAFF
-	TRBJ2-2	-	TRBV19	TGTGCCAGTAGTAGCGGCGGCCAGGAATTTATAAAAACCGGGGAGCTGTTTTTT	CASSSGGQEFIKTGELFF
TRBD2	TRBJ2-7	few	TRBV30	TGTGCCTGGAGTCGGGGGGGCGCGGCCTCCTACGAGCAGTACTTC	CAWSRGGAASYEQYF
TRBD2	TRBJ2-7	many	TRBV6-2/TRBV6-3	TGTGCCAGCAGCGCCGGACTAGCTTACGAGCAGTACTTC	CASSAGLAYEQYF
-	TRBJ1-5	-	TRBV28	TGTGCCAGCAGTTTATTCCGGGGCCCTCAGCCCCAGCATTTT	CASSLFRGPQPQHF
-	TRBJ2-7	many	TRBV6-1	TGTGCCAGCAGTGAGGGGGTATCCTACGAGCAGTACTTC	CASSEGVSYEQYF
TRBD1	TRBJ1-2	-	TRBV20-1	TGCAGTGCTGGCCAGGGACAGAACTATGGCTACACCTTC	CSAGQGQNYGYTF
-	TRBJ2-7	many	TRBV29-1	TGCAGCGTTGAAGATACTTTTACGGGGCCCACCTACGAGCAGTACTTC	CSVEDTFTGPTYEQYF
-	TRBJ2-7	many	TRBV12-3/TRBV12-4	TGTGCCAGCAGTTCCCTGACTAGGAACTACGAGCAGTACTTC	CASSSLTRNYEQYF
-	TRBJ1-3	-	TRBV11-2	TGTGCCAGCAGCTTACAGGGTTATGGAAACACCATATATTTT	CASSLQGYGNTIYF
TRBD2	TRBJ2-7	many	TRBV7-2	TGTGCCAGCAGCTCTAGCGGGAGAAGGTCCTACGAGCAGTACTTC	CASSSSGRRSYEQYF
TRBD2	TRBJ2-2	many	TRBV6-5	TGTGCCAGCAGTTACTCTGGGCTAGCGGGAGGCGGGGAGCTGTTTTTT	CASSYSGLAGGGELFF
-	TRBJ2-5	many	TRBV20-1	TGCAGTGCTAGAGATCGGGGGGGACAGCCGGCCCAGTACTTC	CSARDRGGQPAQYF
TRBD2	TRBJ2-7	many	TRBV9	TGTGCCAGCAGCGCCGGACTAGCGGACGAGCAGTACTTC	CASSAGLADEQYF
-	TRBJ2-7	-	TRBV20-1	TGCAGTGCCTCGTCCCTAGCGTCGAGTTACTACGAGCAGTACTTC	CSASSLASSYYEQYF
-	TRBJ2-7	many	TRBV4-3	TGCGCCAGCAGCCAAGATGTCTCCTACGAGCAGTACTTC	CASSQDVSYEQYF
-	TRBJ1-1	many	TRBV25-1	TGTGCCAGCAGTGAGTCAGTGCTCACTGAAGCTTTCTTT	CASSESVLTEAFF
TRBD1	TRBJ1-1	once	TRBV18	TGTGCCAGCTCGGATGGGACAGGGGGCGCAGGGACTGAAGCTTTCTTT	CASSDGTGGAGTEAFF
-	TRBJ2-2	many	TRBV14	TGTGCCAGCAGCCAAGATAGTGGTATAGCGAACACCGGGGAGCTGTTTTTT	CASSQDSGIANTGELFF
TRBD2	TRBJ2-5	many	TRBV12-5	TGTGCTAGTGGCCGGCTAGCGGGAGGTGGCCAAGAGACCCAGTACTTC	CASGRLAGGGQETQYF
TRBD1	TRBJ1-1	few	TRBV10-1	TGCGCCAGCAGTGAGCGCCAGGGGGTCGGGAACACTGAAGCTTTCTTT	CASSERQGVGNTEAFF
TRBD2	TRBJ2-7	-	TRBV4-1	TGCGCCAGCAGCCAAGCGAGACTAGCGGGGAACTCCTACGAGCAGTACTTC	CASSQARLAGNSYEQYF
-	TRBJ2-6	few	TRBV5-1	TGCGCCAGCAGCTTAGGGGACCCCGGGGCCAACGTCCTGACTTTC	CASSLGDPGANVLTF
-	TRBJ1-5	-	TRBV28	TGTGCCAGCAGAACCCATCAGCCCCAGCATTTT	CASRTHQPQHF
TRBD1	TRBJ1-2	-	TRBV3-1	TGTGCCAGCAGCCAAGGGACAGGGGGCCAGGCTAACTATGGCTACACCTTC	CASSQGTGGQANYGYTF
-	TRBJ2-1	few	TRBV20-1	TGCAGTGTCACCCGGAGCTCCTACAATGAGCAGTTCTTC	CSVTRSSYNEQFF
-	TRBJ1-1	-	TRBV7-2	TGTGCCAGCAGCTTAGCGGGTGGCGCGGCTGAAGCTTTCTTT	CASSLAGGAAEAFF
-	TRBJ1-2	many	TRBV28	TGTGCCAGCAGTTTATGGGCGGGTCAGGGTTATGGCTACACCTTC	CASSLWAGQGYGYTF
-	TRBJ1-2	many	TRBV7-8	TGTGCCAGCAGCTCTAACAGGGATGGCTACACCTTC	CASSSNRDGYTF
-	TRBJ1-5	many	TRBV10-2	TGCGCCAGCAGTGAATCTGACAGAAATAGCAATCAGCCCCAGCATTTT	CASSESDRNSNQPQHF
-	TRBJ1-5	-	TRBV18	TGTGCCAGCTCACCAGGGGTTTGGCCCAATCAGCCCCAGCATTTT	CASSPGVWPNQPQHF
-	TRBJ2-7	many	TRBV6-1	TGTGCCAGCAGTCAGGCTGCCTACGAGCAGTACTTC	CASSQAAYEQYF